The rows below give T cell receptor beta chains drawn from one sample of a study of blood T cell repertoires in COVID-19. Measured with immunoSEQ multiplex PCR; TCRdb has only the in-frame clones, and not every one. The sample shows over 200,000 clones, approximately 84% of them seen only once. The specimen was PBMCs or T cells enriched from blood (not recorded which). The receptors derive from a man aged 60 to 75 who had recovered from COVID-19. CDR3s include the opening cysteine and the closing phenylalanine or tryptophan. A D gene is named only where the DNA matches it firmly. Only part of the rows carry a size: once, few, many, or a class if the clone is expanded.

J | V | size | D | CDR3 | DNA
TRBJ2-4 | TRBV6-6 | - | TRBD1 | CASSRNRDRVDF | TGTGCCAGCAGTCGAAACCGGGACAGGGTGGACTTC
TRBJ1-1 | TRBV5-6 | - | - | CASSFLAGENTEAFF | TGTGCCAGCAGCTTTCTGGCAGGGGAGAACACTGAAGCTTTCTTT
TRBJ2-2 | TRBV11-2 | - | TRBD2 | CASSVLAGFGGELFF | TGTGCCAGCAGCGTACTAGCGGGGTTTGGCGGGGAGCTGTTTTTT
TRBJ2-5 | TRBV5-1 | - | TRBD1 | CASSSEQGEVETQYF | TGCGCCAGCAGCTCGGAACAGGGGGAGGTGGAGACCCAGTACTTC
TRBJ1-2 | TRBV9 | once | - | CASSVDGRLSLGGNYGYTF | TGTGCCAGCAGCGTAGATGGCAGGCTGTCGTTGGGGGGAAACTATGGCTACACCTTC
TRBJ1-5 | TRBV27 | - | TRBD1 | CASRTGARNQPQHF | TGTGCCAGCAGAACAGGGGCCCGGAATCAGCCCCAGCATTTT
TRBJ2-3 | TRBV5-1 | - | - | CASRPGLFTDTQYF | TGCGCCAGCAGACCGGGACTTTTCACAGATACGCAGTATTTT
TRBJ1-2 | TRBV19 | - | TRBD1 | CASSIGVRVRDSVINYGYTF | TGTGCCAGTAGTATCGGAGTACGAGTCCGGGACAGCGTCATTAACTATGGCTACACCTTC
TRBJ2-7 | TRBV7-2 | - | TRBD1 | CASSLKPGGTGGYEQYF | TGTGCCAGCAGCCTAAAACCGGGAGGGACAGGGGGATACGAGCAGTACTTC
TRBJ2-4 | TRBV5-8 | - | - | CASSFRQIAKNIQYF | TGTGCCAGCAGCTTCAGACAGATCGCCAAAAACATTCAGTACTTC
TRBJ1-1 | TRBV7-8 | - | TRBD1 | CASSWGQGRGAFF | TGTGCCAGCAGCTGGGGACAGGGAAGGGGGGCTTTCTTT
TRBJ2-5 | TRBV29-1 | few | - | CSVGPDLRETQYF | TGCAGCGTTGGTCCGGACTTGCGGGAGACCCAGTACTTC
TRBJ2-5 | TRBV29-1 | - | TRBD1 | CSVEVLGGGKTQYF | TGCAGCGTTGAAGTCTTAGGGGGCGGTAAGACCCAGTACTTC
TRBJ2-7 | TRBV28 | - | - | CASCLVRATSYEQYF | TGTGCCAGCTGCCTCGTCAGGGCAACCTCCTACGAGCAGTACTTC
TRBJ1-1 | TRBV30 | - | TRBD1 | CAWSLKGAQLPFF | TGTGCCTGGAGCTTAAAGGGGGCCCAACTCCCTTTCTTT
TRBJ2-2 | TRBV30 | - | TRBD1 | CAWSHRGIGELFF | TGTGCCTGGAGCCACAGGGGGATCGGGGAGCTGTTTTTT
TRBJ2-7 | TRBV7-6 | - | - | CASSLGYGAPEQYF | TGTGCCAGCAGCTTAGGGTATGGGGCCCCCGAGCAGTACTTC
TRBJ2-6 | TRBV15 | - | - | CATSRDMSGANVLTF | TGTGCCACCAGCAGAGATATGTCTGGGGCCAACGTCCTGACTTTC
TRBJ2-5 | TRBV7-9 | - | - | CASSDSSGAWETQYF | TGTGCCAGCAGCGATAGTTCTGGGGCTTGGGAGACCCAGTACTTC
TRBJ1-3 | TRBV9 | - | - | CASSEDPGGGNTIYF | TGTGCCAGCAGCGAGGACCCTGGAGGTGGAAACACCATATATTTT
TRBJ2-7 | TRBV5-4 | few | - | CASSSTGAYEQYF | TGTGCCAGCAGCTCGACAGGAGCCTACGAGCAGTACTTC
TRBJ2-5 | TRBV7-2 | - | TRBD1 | CASSRTWDRVLETQYF | TGTGCCAGCAGCCGCACCTGGGACAGGGTGTTAGAGACCCAGTACTTC
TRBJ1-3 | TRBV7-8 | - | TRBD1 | CASSLGTAGNTIYF | TGTGCCAGCAGCCTCGGGACAGCGGGAAACACCATATATTTT
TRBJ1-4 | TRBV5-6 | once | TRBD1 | CASSLGTGMGTNEKLFF | TGTGCCAGCAGCTTGGGGACAGGGATGGGCACTAATGAAAAACTGTTTTTT
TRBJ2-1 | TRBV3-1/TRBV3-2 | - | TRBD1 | CASSGGQGNINEQFF | TGTGCCAGCAGCGGGGGACAGGGGAATATCAATGAGCAGTTCTTC
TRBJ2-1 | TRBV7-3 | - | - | CASSLIPDYYNEQFF | TGTGCCAGCAGCTTAATCCCGGACTATTACAATGAGCAGTTCTTC
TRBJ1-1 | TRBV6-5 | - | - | CASSSATGSTEAFF | TGTGCCAGCAGTTCCGCGACAGGTTCCACTGAAGCTTTCTTT
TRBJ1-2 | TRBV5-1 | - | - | CASSLSQGEGYTF | TGCGCCAGCAGCTTGTCACAGGGAGAAGGCTACACCTTC
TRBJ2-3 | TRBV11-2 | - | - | CASSRGALTDTQYF | TGTGCCAGCAGCCGCGGAGCCCTCACGGATACGCAGTATTTT
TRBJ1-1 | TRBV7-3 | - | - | CASSLLGGTEAFF | TGTGCCAGCAGCTTATTGGGGGGAACTGAAGCTTTCTTT
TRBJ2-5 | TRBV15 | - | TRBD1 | CATSSQRQGGGETQYF | TGTGCCACCAGCAGTCAAAGACAGGGGGGTGGAGAGACCCAGTACTTC
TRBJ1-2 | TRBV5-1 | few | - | CASSIDGWRDGYTF | TGCGCCAGCAGCATAGACGGGTGGCGGGATGGCTACACCTTC
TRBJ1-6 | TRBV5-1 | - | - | CASSSRADTPLHF | TGCGCCAGCAGCAGCAGGGCGGACACACCCCTCCACTTT
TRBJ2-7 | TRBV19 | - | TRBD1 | CASSRTGTGDEQYF | TGTGCCAGTAGTCGTACCGGGACAGGGGACGAGCAGTACTTC
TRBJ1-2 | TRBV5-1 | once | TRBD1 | CASGLTGTNYGYTF | TGCGCCAGCGGACTGACAGGGACTAACTATGGCTACACCTTC
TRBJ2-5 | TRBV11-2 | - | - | CASSLDREKTQYF | TGTGCCAGCAGCTTAGATCGTGAGAAGACCCAGTACTTC
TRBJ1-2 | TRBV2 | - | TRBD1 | CASRPGQGAGGYTF | TGTGCCAGCAGGCCGGGACAGGGGGCAGGAGGCTACACCTTC
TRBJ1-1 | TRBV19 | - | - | CASSIGGYTEAFF | TGTGCCAGTAGTATTGGGGGGTACACTGAAGCTTTCTTT
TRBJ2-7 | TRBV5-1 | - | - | CASSLDSTGYEQYF | TGCGCCAGCAGCTTGGACTCCACAGGCTACGAGCAGTACTTC
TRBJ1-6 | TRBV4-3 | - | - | CASSRRLGSDGSPLHF | TGCGCCAGCAGCAGACGACTGGGTAGTGACGGGTCACCCCTCCACTTT
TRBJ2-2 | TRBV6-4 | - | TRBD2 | CASSELAGANTGELFF | TGTGCCAGCAGTGAACTAGCGGGGGCGAACACCGGGGAGCTGTTTTTT
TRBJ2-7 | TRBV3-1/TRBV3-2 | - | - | CASSQVRSTGEQYF | TGTGCCAGCAGCCAAGTCCGATCGACAGGCGAGCAGTACTTC
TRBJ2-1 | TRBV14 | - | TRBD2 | CASSQDSAVAGGTYNEQFF | TGTGCCAGCAGCCAAGATTCGGCCGTAGCGGGGGGAACCTACAATGAGCAGTTCTTC
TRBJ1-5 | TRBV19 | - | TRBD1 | CASKSLGTGLMSNQPQHF | TGTGCCAGTAAGTCATTGGGGACAGGGCTTATGAGCAATCAGCCCCAGCATTTT
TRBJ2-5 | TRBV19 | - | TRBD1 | CASSIKTGGVRETQYF | TGTGCCAGTAGTATAAAGACAGGGGGAGTGCGGGAGACCCAGTACTTC
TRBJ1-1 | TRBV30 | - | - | CAYSGYGTEAFF | TGTGCCTACTCGGGGTACGGCACTGAAGCTTTCTTT
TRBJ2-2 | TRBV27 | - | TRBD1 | CASRLGQQNTGELFF | TGTGCCAGCAGACTGGGACAGCAGAACACCGGGGAGCTGTTTTTT
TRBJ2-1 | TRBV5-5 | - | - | CASSSGQRDNEQFF | TGTGCCAGCAGCAGTGGACAGAGGGACAATGAGCAGTTCTTC
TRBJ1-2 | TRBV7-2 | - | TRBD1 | CASSLGDRGLYGYTF | TGTGCCAGCAGCTTAGGGGACAGGGGCCTCTATGGCTACACCTTC
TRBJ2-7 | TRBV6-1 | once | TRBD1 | CASSEAGGTKEQYF | TGTGCCAGCAGTGAGGCAGGGGGCACGAAGGAGCAGTACTTC
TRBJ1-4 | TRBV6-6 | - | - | CASSYGGGRGEKLFF | TGTGCCAGCAGTTACGGCGGGGGGCGAGGAGAAAAACTGTTTTTT
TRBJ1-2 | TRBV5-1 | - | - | CASSLSGVDGYTF | TGCGCCAGCAGCTTGAGCGGTGTCGATGGCTACACCTTC
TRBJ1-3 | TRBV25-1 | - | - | CASSDLDTIYF | TGTGCCAGCAGTGATCTAGACACCATATATTTT
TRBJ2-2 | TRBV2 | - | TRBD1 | CASSGMGQGANTGELFF | TGTGCCAGCAGTGGTATGGGACAGGGGGCGAACACCGGGGAGCTGTTTTTT
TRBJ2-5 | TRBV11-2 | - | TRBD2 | CASSLDLASGGTKETQYF | TGTGCCAGCAGCTTAGATCTCGCTAGCGGGGGGACAAAAGAGACCCAGTACTTC